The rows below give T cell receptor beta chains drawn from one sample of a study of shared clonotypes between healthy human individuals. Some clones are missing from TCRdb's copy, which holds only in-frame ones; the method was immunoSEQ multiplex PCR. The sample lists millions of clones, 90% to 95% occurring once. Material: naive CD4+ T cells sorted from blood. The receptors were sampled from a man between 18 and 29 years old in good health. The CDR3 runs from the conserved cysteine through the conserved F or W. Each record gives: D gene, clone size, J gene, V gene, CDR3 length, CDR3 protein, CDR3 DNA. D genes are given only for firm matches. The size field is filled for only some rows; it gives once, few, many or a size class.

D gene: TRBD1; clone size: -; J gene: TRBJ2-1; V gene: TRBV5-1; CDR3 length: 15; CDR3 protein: CASSLEGQGIGEQFF; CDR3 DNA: TGCGCCAGCAGCTTAGAGGGACAGGGTATCGGTGAGCAGTTCTTC
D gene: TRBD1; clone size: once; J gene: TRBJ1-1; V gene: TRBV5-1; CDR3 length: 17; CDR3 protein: CASSLTGGASVGTEAFF; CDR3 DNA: TGCGCCAGCAGCTTGACAGGGGGCGCATCTGTGGGCACTGAAGCTTTCTTT
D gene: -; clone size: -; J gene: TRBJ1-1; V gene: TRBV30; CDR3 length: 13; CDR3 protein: CAWNPGPLTEAFF; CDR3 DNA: TGTGCCTGGAACCCGGGGCCGTTAACTGAAGCTTTCTTT
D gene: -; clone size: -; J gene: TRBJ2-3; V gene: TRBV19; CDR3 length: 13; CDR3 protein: CASNPFGTDTQYF; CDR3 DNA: TGTGCCAGTAATCCCTTCGGGACCGATACGCAGTATTTT
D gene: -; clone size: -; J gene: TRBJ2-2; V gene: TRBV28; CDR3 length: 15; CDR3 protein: CASSFPGVPAGELFF; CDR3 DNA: TGTGCCAGCAGTTTCCCCGGCGTACCCGCCGGGGAGCTGTTTTTT
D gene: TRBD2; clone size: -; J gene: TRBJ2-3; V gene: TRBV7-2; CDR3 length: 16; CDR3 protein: CASSFPTSGNQDTQYF; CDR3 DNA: TGTGCCAGCAGCTTCCCGACTAGCGGGAATCAAGATACGCAGTATTTT
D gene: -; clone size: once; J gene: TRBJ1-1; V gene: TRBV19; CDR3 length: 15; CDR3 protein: CASSPTRVMNTEAFF; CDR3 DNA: TGTGCCAGTAGTCCAACAAGGGTTATGAACACTGAAGCTTTCTTT
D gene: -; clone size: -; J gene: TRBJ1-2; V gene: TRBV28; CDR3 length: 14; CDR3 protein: CASSLRADNYGYTF; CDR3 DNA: TGTGCCAGCAGTTTGAGGGCAGACAACTATGGCTACACCTTC
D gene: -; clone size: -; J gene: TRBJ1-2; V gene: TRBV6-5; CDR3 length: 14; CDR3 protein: CASSDSQPAIGYTF; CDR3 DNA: TGTGCCAGCAGTGACAGCCAGCCAGCCATTGGCTACACCTTC
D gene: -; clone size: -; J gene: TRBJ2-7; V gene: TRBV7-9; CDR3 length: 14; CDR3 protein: CASSKWGAPYEQYF; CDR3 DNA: TGTGCCAGCAGCAAGTGGGGGGCCCCCTACGAGCAGTACTTC
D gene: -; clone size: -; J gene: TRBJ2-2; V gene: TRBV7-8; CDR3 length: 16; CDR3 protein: CASSLYPGPYTGELFF; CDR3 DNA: TGTGCCAGCAGCTTATATCCCGGACCTTACACCGGGGAGCTGTTTTTT
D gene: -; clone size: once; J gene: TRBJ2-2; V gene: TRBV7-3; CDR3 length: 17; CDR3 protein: CASSLMVSPTDTGELFF; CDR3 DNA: TGTGCCAGCAGCTTAATGGTGTCACCAACGGACACCGGGGAGCTGTTTTTT
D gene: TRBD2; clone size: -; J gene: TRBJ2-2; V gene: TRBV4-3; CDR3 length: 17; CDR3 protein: CASSHHGLAGGTGELFF; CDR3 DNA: TGCGCCAGCAGCCACCATGGACTAGCGGGCGGCACCGGGGAGCTGTTTTTT
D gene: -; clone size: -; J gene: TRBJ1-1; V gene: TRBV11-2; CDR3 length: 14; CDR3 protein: CASSPKPANTEAFF; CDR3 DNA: TGTGCCAGCAGCCCCAAACCCGCCAACACTGAAGCTTTCTTT
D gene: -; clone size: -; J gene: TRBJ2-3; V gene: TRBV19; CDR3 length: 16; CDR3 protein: CASSIGSLTSTDTQYF; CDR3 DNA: TGTGCCAGTAGTATAGGCAGCCTGACTAGCACAGATACGCAGTATTTT
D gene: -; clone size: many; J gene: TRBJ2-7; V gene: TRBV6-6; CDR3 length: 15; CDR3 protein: CTSRDGGGSSYEQYF; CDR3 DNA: TGTACCAGTCGGGACGGAGGGGGAAGCTCCTACGAGCAGTACTTC
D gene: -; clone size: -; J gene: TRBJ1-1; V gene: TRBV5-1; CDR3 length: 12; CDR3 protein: CASRRGNTEAFF; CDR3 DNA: TGCGCCAGCAGGAGGGGTAACACTGAAGCTTTCTTT
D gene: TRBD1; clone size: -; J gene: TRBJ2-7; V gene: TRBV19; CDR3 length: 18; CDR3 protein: CASSISTRGTGARYEQYF; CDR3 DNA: TGTGCCAGTTCGATCTCAACTAGGGGCACAGGGGCTAGGTACGAGCAGTACTTC
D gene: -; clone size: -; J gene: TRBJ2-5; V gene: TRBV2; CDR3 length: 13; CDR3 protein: CASRQAPQETQYF; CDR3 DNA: TGTGCCAGCAGGCAGGCACCGCAAGAGACCCAGTACTTC
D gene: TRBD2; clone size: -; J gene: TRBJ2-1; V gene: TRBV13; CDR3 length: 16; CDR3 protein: CASSPGTSGTYNEQFF; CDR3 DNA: TGTGCCAGCAGCCCGGGGACTAGCGGGACCTACAATGAGCAGTTCTTC
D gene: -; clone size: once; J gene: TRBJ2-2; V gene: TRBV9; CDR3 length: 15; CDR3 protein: CASSVDPARGGELFF; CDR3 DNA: TGTGCCAGCAGCGTAGACCCGGCGCGAGGCGGGGAGCTGTTTTTT
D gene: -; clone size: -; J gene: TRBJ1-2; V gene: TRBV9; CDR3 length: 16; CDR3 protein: CASSVGAVASNYGYTF; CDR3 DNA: TGTGCCAGCAGCGTGGGGGCAGTTGCCTCGAACTATGGCTACACCTTC
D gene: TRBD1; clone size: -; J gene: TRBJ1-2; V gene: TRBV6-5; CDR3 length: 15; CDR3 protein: CASTIGQGPNYGYTF; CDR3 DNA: TGTGCCAGCACTATTGGACAGGGCCCAAACTATGGCTACACCTTC
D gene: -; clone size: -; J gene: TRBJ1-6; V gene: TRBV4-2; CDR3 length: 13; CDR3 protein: CASTQGRDSPLHF; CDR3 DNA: TGTGCCAGCACCCAGGGGCGGGATTCACCCCTCCACTTT
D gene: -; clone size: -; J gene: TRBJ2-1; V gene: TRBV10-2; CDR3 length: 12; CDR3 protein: CASSDIGEGQFF; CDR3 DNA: TGCGCCAGCAGTGATATCGGAGAGGGGCAGTTCTTC
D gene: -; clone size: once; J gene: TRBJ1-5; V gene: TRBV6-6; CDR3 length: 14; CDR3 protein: CASSYNRVKQPQHF; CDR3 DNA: TGTGCCAGCAGTTATAACCGCGTGAAACAGCCCCAGCATTTT
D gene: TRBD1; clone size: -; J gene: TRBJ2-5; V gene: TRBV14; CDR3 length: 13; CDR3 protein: CASSLGQAETQYF; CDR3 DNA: TGTGCCAGCAGCCTCGGACAGGCGGAGACCCAGTACTTC
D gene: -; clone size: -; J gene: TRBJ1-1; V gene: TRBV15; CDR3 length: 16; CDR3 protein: CATSRVLAGRSTEAFF; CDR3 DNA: TGTGCCACCAGCAGAGTTCTGGCAGGGCGGAGCACTGAAGCTTTCTTT
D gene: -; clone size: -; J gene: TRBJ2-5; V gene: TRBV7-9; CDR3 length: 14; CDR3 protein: CASSFSVYLETQYF; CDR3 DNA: TGTGCCAGCAGCTTCTCAGTGTATCTAGAGACCCAGTACTTC
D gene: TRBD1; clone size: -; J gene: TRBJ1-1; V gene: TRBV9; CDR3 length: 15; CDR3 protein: CASSVDGTGVTEAFF; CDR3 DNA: TGTGCCAGCAGCGTAGATGGAACAGGGGTAACTGAAGCTTTCTTT
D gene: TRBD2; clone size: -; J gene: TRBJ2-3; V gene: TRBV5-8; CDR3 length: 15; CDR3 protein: CASSLEGGATDTQYF; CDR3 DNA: TGTGCCAGCAGCTTGGAGGGAGGGGCCACAGATACGCAGTATTTT
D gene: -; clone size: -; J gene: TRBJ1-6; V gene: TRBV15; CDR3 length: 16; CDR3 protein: CATSRGPGGGNSPLHF; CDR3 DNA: TGTGCCACCAGCAGGGGTCCCGGGGGGGGCAATTCACCCCTCCACTTT
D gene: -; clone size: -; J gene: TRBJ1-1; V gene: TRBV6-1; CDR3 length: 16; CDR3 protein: CASSESGTGSGTEAFF; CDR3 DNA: TGTGCCAGCAGTGAATCGGGAACGGGAAGCGGTACTGAAGCTTTCTTT
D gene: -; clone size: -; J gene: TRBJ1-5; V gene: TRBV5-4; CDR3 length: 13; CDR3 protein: CASSKDSNQPQHF; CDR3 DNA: TGTGCCAGCAGCAAAGACAGCAATCAGCCCCAGCATTTT
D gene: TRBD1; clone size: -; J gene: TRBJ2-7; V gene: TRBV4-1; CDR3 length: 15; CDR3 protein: CASSQGGQSSYEQYF; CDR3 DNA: TGCGCCAGCAGCCAAGGGGGACAGTCGTCCTACGAGCAGTACTTC
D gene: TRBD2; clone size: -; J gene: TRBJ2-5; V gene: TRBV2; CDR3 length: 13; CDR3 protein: CASRLAVQETQYF; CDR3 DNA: TGTGCCAGCCGACTAGCGGTACAAGAGACCCAGTACTTC
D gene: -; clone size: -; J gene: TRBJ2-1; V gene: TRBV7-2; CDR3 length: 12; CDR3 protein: CASSSQLGEQFF; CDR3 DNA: TGTGCCAGCAGCTCCCAGCTGGGTGAGCAGTTCTTC
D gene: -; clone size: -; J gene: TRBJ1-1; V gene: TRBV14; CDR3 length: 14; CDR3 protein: CASSQVLGSTEAFF; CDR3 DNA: TGTGCCAGCAGCCAAGTTCTGGGAAGCACTGAAGCTTTCTTT
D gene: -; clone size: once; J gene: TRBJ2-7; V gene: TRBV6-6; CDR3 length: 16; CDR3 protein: CASSYFFQEKSYEQYF; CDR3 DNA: TGTGCCAGCAGTTACTTTTTCCAGGAAAAATCCTACGAGCAGTACTTC
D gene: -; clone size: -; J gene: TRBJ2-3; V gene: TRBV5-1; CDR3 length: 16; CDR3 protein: CASSLTVTSSTDTQYF; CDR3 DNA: TGCGCCAGCAGCTTGACAGTTACGAGTAGCACAGATACGCAGTATTTT
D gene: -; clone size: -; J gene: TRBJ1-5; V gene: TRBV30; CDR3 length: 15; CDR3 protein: CAWSVYRGSNQPQHF; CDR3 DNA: TGTGCCTGGAGTGTCTACCGGGGTAGCAATCAGCCCCAGCATTTT
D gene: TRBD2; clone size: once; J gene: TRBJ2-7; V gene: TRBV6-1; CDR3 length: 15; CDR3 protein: CASSPGTSGTYEQYF; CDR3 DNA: TGTGCCAGCAGTCCTGGGACTAGCGGAACCTACGAGCAGTACTTC
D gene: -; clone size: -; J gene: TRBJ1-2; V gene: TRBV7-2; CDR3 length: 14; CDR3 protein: CASSLGRAENGYTF; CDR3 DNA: TGTGCCAGCAGCTTAGGCAGGGCGGAAAATGGCTACACCTTC
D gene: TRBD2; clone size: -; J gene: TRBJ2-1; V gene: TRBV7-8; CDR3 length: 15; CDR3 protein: CASSLSSGSYNEQFF; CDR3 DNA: TGTGCCAGCAGCCTATCTAGCGGGAGCTACAATGAGCAGTTCTTC
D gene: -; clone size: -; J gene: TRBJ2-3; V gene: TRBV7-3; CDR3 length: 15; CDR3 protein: CASSPQGGSTDTQYF; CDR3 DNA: TGTGCCAGCAGCCCGCAGGGGGGTAGCACAGATACGCAGTATTTT
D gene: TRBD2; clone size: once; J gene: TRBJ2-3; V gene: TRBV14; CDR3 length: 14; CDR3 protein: CASSQAGGADTQYF; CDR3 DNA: TGTGCCAGCAGCCAAGCCGGGGGGGCAGATACGCAGTATTTT
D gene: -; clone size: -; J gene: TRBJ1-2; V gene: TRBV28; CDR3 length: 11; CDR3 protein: CASSFQYGYTF; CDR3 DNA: TGTGCCAGCAGTTTCCAATATGGCTACACCTTC
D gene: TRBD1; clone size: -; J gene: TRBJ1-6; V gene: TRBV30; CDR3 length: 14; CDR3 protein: CALTGDSYNSPLHF; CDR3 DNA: TGTGCCTTAACAGGGGATTCCTATAATTCACCCCTCCACTTT
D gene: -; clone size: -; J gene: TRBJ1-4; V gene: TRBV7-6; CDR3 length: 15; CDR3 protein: CASSTVGETNEKLFF; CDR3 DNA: TGTGCCAGCAGCACCGTCGGGGAAACTAATGAAAAACTGTTTTTT
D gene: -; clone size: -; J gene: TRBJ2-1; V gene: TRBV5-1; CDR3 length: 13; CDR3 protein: CASRAVVPGEQFF; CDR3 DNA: TGCGCCAGCAGGGCGGTCGTCCCGGGTGAGCAGTTCTTC
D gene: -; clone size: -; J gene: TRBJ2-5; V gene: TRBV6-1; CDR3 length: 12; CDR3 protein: CASSWGGETQYF; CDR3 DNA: TGTGCCAGCAGTTGGGGGGGCGAGACCCAGTACTTC
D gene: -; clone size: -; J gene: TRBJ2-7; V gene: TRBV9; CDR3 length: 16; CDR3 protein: CASSPRGQGGSYEQYF; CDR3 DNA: TGTGCCAGCAGCCCGCGAGGGCAGGGGGGGAGCTACGAGCAGTACTTC
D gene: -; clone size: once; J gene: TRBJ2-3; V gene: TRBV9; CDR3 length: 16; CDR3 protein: CASSVGAGTSTDTQYF; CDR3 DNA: TGTGCCAGCAGCGTAGGAGCCGGGACTAGCACAGATACGCAGTATTTT
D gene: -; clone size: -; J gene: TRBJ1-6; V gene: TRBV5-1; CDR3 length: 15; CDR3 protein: CASSSALAGDSPLHF; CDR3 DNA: TGCGCCAGCAGCTCCGCCTTAGCGGGTGATTCACCCCTCCACTTT